This T cell receptor beta chain derives from a study of identical twins. Study conclusions and caveats: Whereas memory repertoires showed no such difference, abundant cord blood beta clonotypes carried fewer insertions.

This clonotype showed up just a few times. Antigen unknown. This CDR3 is 15 amino acids long. Germline V CDR1 and CDR2: MNHEY, SVGEGT. Trimming took 5 bases from V and 0 from J, leaving 11 bases between them. TCRdb processed the 5' RACE reads anew with MiXCR; each CDR3 protein has one entry. Among fewer than 450,000 distinct CDR3 sequences, approximately 8.8% were seen once, and the ten largest hold approximately 9.3%. The chain uses TRBV6-2 or TRBV6-3 and TRBJ2-1; D remains unclear. The material sequenced was naive T cells sorted from blood. This TCR was recovered from a woman aged 45-59 years in good health. In DNA form, the CDR3 reads TGTGCCAGCAGTATGGCTCCCCGCTCCTACAATGAGCAGTTCTTC. Translation: CASSMAPRSYNEQFF.